These 29 T cell receptor beta chains were sequenced from one sample in a study of long-term antiretroviral therapy in people with HIV. Running of the v3.0 immunoSEQ assay took place at survey level. Method: immunoSEQ multiplex PCR; TCRdb's copy keeps in-frame clones and lacks some. The repertoire includes around 29,000 clones, more than 80% of them detected once, and roughly 8% sits in the top ten. This specimen was unsorted PBMCs, taken 3.2 years before starting antiretroviral therapy. The receptors shown here come from a man aged 50 or older with HIV.

The chain employs TRBV2 and TRBJ1-5; D possibly corresponds to TRBD1 (6 bases). Germline CDR1 SNHLY, CDR2 FYNNEI. CDR3 size: 14 residues. V was pared by 6 bases and J by 0 bases, with 9 bases between. The CDR3: CASRGQYSNQPQHF. CDR3 nucleotide sequence: TGTGCCAGCAGAGGACAGTATAGCAATCAGCCCCAGCATTTT. Using reference TRBV2 and TRBJ1-5 for the parts outside the CDR3, the full variable domain is EPEVTQTPSHQVTQMGQEVILRCVPISNHLYFYWYRQILGQKVEFLVSFYNNEISEKSEIFDDQFSVERPDGSNFTLKIRSTKLEDSAMYFCASRGQYSNQPQHFGDGTRLSIL.

This rearrangement joins TRBV5-4 to TRBJ2-3, with 8 bases fitting TRBD2. CDR3 length: 15 amino acids. The J segment lost 6 bases and the V segment lost 4 bases, leaving 10 bases of the junction unmatched. Germline V gene lookup returns CDR1 SGHNT and CDR2 YYREEE (reference sequence). The CDR3 bases are TGTGCCAGCAGCGTACCGGGACTAGTAGGGGATACGCAGTATTTT. This sequence encodes CASSVPGLVGDTQYF.

The chain employs TRBV19 and TRBJ2-1, with 7 positions matching TRBD2. With 3 bases clipped from V and 0 bases from J, the junction kept 14 bases outside the gene matches. The CDR3 is 19 amino acids. Germline CDR1 reads LNHDA; CDR2 reads SQIVND (reference sequence). This CDR3 is CASSIVGLGLVGSYNEQFF. In DNA, the CDR3 is TGTGCCAGTAGTATCGTTGGACTAGGGTTGGTCGGCTCCTACAATGAGCAGTTCTTC.

V is TRBV28 and J is TRBJ1-5; D uncertain. V lost 3 bases, J lost 3 bases, and 6 bases lay in between. CDR3 length equals 13 residues. Germline CDR1 and CDR2: MDHEN and SYDVKM. In DNA form, the CDR3 reads TGTGCCAGCAGTTTCCAGATCAATCAGCCCCAGCATTTT. Its protein is CASSFQINQPQHF.

This chain joins TRBV7-2 and TRBJ2-7; no reliable D call. Germline V CDR1 and CDR2: SGHTA, FQGNSA. Between the trimmed V and J ends, which lost 1 base and 1 base, there was a span of 8 bases. This CDR3 comprises 14 residues. In nucleotides, the CDR3 is TGTGCCAGCAGCTTAGTAGTCAAATCCTACGAGCAGTACTTC. Translated, it gives CASSLVVKSYEQYF.

This chain uses TRBV5-1 with TRBJ2-7, with D perhaps matching TRBD1 (5 bases). The V gene lost 0 bases and the J gene lost 2 bases, with 12 bases spanning the gap. Germline CDR1 SGHRS, CDR2 YFSETQ. This CDR3 is built from 15 residues. Here the CDR3 reads CASSLGQMGTYEQYF. The CDR3 nucleotides read TGCGCCAGCAGCTTGGGACAGATGGGAACCTACGAGCAGTACTTC.

The V and J genes are TRBV6-5 and TRBJ1-4, with 11 bases aligning to TRBD1. Germline-derived CDR1 and CDR2 are MNHEY and SVGAGI. CDR3 length: 15 residues. The junction had 5 bases not matched to a gene; V was cut back by 5 bases and J by 6 bases. The CDR3 spells CASSPRTGGHEKLFF. For the CDR3, the DNA is TGTGCCAGCAGTCCTCGGACAGGGGGCCATGAAAAACTGTTTTTT.

The chain employs TRBV29-1 and TRBJ2-7; 9 nucleotides match TRBD1. This CDR3 region has 14 residues. V lost 4 bases, J lost 3 bases, and 7 bases stayed unmatched. Germline V CDR1 and CDR2: SQVTM, ANQGSEA. The CDR3, as DNA: TGCAGCGTTGTCCCGGGACAGGGCGTCTACGAGCAGTACTTC. This gives the protein CSVVPGQGVYEQYF.

This rearrangement joins TRBV29-1 to TRBJ2-1, with TRBD2 as a possible D gene (5 bases). Germline V gene sequence: CDR1 SQVTM, CDR2 ANQGSEA. V lost 8 bases and J lost 7, with 21 bases in between. The CDR3 length is 14 residues. The CDR3 coding sequence is TGCAGCCATATAGCCCCAGAGGGCGGGAATGAGCAGTTCTTC. Its protein product is CSHIAPEGGNEQFF.

The J gene is TRBJ2-7, the V gene TRBV10-2, with D maybe TRBD2 (6 bases). The CDR3 is 15 residues long. V was cut by 3 bases and J by 2 bases, with 14 bases left in between. Germline CDR1 and CDR2: WSHSY and SAAADI. CDR3 loop: CASSDLAGWTYEQYF. The CDR3, as DNA: TGCGCCAGCAGTGATCTGGCGGGGTGGACCTACGAGCAGTACTTC.

The chain links TRBV29-1 to TRBJ2-7; 8 bases are a match to TRBD1. With V trimmed by 6 bases and J by 4 bases, 11 bases remained unmatched. There are 14 residues in the CDR3. Germline V gene lookup returns CDR1 SQVTM and CDR2 ANQGSEA. DNA for the CDR3: TGCAGCGTCCGAACGGGACAGGCGAAGTACGAGCAGTACTTC. It codes for CSVRTGQAKYEQYF.

CDR3 nucleotide sequence: TGTGCCAGCTCACCTACCGGGACAGTGAACACTGAAGCTTTCTTT. Encoded protein: CASSPTGTVNTEAFF. The J gene is TRBJ1-1, the V gene TRBV18; 7 nucleotides align to TRBD1. Germline V gene data show CDR1 as KGHSH and CDR2 as LQKENI. This CDR3 region has 15 residues. V dropped 3 bases and J dropped 0; count of bases not matched to a gene: 4.

The CDR3 DNA follows: TGCAGCGTTGAAGATCCTGGTAATCGGAGCCAGTACTTC. Protein sequence: CSVEDPGNRSQYF. The chain joins TRBV29-1 to TRBJ2-5, with no clear D. The V and J ends lost 0 bases and 10 bases respectively, with 15 bases between them. The germline gives CDR1 SQVTM, CDR2 ANQGSEA. The CDR3 has 13 amino acids.

CDR3 DNA: TGTGCCATCAGTGACAGAATGAACACCGGGGAGCTGTTTTTT. This encodes CAISDRMNTGELFF. The genes are TRBV10-3 and TRBJ2-2; D unclear. CDR3 size: 14 residues. The V end lost 3 bases, the J end lost 1 base, and 6 bases lay between the germline ends. Germline assignment: CDR1 ENHRY and CDR2 SYGVKD.

V is TRBV6-5 and J is TRBJ2-5; possibly TRBD1 or TRBD2 for D (7 bases each). Germline CDR1 is MNHEY and CDR2 is SVGAGI. The V end was cut by 3 bases, the J end by 5 bases, with 19 bases between. This CDR3 is 16 amino acids long. CDR3 region: CASSYPLTGREETQYF. CDR3 DNA: TGTGCCAGCAGTTATCCTCTGACAGGGAGGGAGGAGACCCAGTACTTC.

V is TRBV5-1 and J is TRBJ2-5, with TRBD2 identical over 14 bases. Germline V gene sequence: CDR1 SGHRS, CDR2 YFSETQ. This CDR3 is 14 amino acids long. With 4 bases clipped from V and 7 bases from J, the junction kept 3 bases outside the gene matches. The CDR3 loop reads CASSTGLAGGTQYF. CDR3 nucleotides: TGCGCCAGCAGCACCGGACTAGCGGGAGGGACCCAGTACTTC. Full variable domain (rest looked up from reference TRBV5-1 and TRBJ2-5): KAGVTQTPRYLIKTRGQQVTLSCSPISGHRSVSWYQQTPGQGLQFLFEYFSETQRNKGNFPGRFSGRQFSNSRSEMNVSTLELGDSALYLCASSTGLAGGTQYFGPGTRLLVL.

The rearrangement links TRBV28 to TRBJ2-2; TRBD1 aligns across 8 bases. V dropped 10 bases and J dropped 2; count of bases not matched to a gene: 3. Germline CDR1 reads MDHEN; CDR2 reads SYDVKM. The CDR3 runs 13 residues. CDR3 residues: CATGQGNTGELFF. The CDR3 DNA is TGTGCCACTGGACAGGGAAACACCGGGGAGCTGTTTTTT. Filled out from reference TRBV28 and TRBJ2-2, the complete variable domain reads DVKVTQSSRYLVKRTGEKVFLECVQDMDHENMFWYRQDPGLGLRLIYFSYDVKMKEKGDIPEGYSVSREKKERFSLILESASTNQTSMYLCATGQGNTGELFFGEGSRLTVL.

This chain joins TRBV9 and TRBJ1-1; D is possibly TRBD1 (6 bases). CDR3 length equals 14 residues. V lost 0 bases and J lost 9, with 15 bases in between. Germline CDR1 and CDR2: SGDLS and YYNGEE. The CDR3 DNA reads as TGTGCCAGCAGCGTAGGTAGGGGACAAGGCCAAGCTTTCTTT. This encodes CASSVGRGQGQAFF.

This sequence joins TRBV27 and TRBJ1-3; 9 positions match TRBD1. The CDR3 has 16 residues. The V segment lost 5 bases and the J segment 6 bases; nucleotides outside the gene matches: 11. Germline V lookup: CDR1 MNHEY, CDR2 SMNVEV (reference sequence). CDR3: CASSPGQGWSENTIYF. Written as DNA, the CDR3 is TGTGCCAGCAGTCCGGGACAGGGATGGTCCGAAAACACCATATATTTT.

The rearrangement joins TRBV4-1 to TRBJ2-2; D remains ambiguous. CDR3 length: 16 amino acids. CDR1 MGHRA and CDR2 YSYEKL come from the germline V gene. Trimming shortened V by 4 bases and J by 1 base, and 13 bases separated the two germline ends. The CDR3 bases are TGCGCCAGCAGCCCCTCCGTGGGGAAGAACACCGGGGAGCTGTTTTTT. This gives the protein CASSPSVGKNTGELFF.

The chain joins TRBV7-8 to TRBJ2-7; D possibly corresponds to TRBD1 (7 bases). The germline gives CDR1 SGHVS, CDR2 FQNEAQ. Deletions cut 7 bases from V and 2 bases from J, with 15 bases between. The CDR3 totals 14 residues. In nucleotides, the CDR3 is TGTGCCAGCAAACAGGGGACTGATGCCTACGAGCAGTACTTC. Amino acids: CASKQGTDAYEQYF.

This chain connects TRBV27 to TRBJ1-1, with D unresolved. The CDR3 runs to 13 residues. Deletions cut 4 bases from V and 1 base from J, with 7 bases between. Germline lookup yields CDR1 MNHEY and CDR2 SMNVEV (reference sequence). The CDR3 region has the DNA TGTGCCAGCAGTTCTGATAGGAACACTGAAGCTTTCTTT. It encodes CASSSDRNTEAFF.

This clone came up a few times. The V gene is TRBV2, the J gene TRBJ1-5, with 8 bases that match TRBD1. Germline CDR1 SNHLY, CDR2 FYNNEI. The CDR3 loop spans 13 amino acids. The ends lost 6 bases at V and 6 bases at J; junction bases unmatched: 4. The CDR3, as DNA: TGTGCCAGCAGAGCAGGGGGCGGTCAGCCCCAGCATTTT. It translates to CASRAGGGQPQHF.

CDR3 DNA: TGTGCCAGCAGTTACTCAGGACTAGCGAGATACGAGCAGTACTTC. This sequence encodes CASSYSGLARYEQYF. V and J are TRBV6-5 and TRBJ2-7; the match to TRBD2 covers 9 bases. Germline V gene data show CDR1 as MNHEY and CDR2 as SVGAGI. The CDR3 has 15 residues. Trimming cost V 0 bases and J 4 bases; bases outside gene matches: 4.

The V call is TRBV5-5, the J call TRBJ2-7; 7 bases fit TRBD1. V trimming: 4 bases; J trimming: 0 bases; junction bases outside the gene matches: 7. The germline V gene has CDR1 SGHKS and CDR2 YYEKEE (reference sequence). The CDR3 covers 15 residues. CDR3 residues: CASSKRTGTSYEQYF. CDR3 sequence (DNA): TGTGCCAGCAGCAAACGGACAGGTACCTCCTACGAGCAGTACTTC.

This clone was recorded only once. The chain employs TRBV30 and TRBJ2-1, with TRBD1 matching over 8 bases. The V gene's germline CDR1 is GTSNPN and CDR2 SVGIG (reference sequence). V trimming: 1 base; J trimming: 9 bases; junction bases outside the gene matches: 5. This CDR3 is 13 amino acids long. This chain's CDR3 is CAWSGWTGTEQFF. CDR3 nucleotide sequence: TGTGCCTGGAGTGGGTGGACAGGGACTGAGCAGTTCTTC.

This chain uses TRBV18 with TRBJ2-3, with a tentative D call TRBD2 (7 bases). There are 15 residues in the CDR3. V was cut by 3 bases and J by 4 bases, with 14 bases left in between. CDR1 KGHSH and CDR2 LQKENI come from the germline V gene. CDR3 protein: CASSPAGAGADTQYF. As DNA, the CDR3 is TGTGCCAGCTCACCGGCGGGGGCAGGGGCAGATACGCAGTATTTT.

This clone was counted a single time. This chain links TRBV18 with TRBJ1-2; 7 bases line up with TRBD1. The CDR3 covers 15 residues. Germline lookup yields CDR1 KGHSH and CDR2 LQKENI. Losses at the gene ends were 1 base for V and 7 bases for J; bases not matched to a gene: 9. The chain's CDR3 is CASSPQTGSYFGYTF. DNA for the CDR3: TGTGCCAGCTCACCACAGACAGGGAGTTACTTTGGCTACACCTTC.

The chain uses TRBV18 and TRBJ2-7; TRBD2 aligns across 12 bases. Germline assignment: CDR1 KGHSH and CDR2 LQKENI. The CDR3 contains 15 residues. J was trimmed by 1 base and V by 3 bases; bases with no gene match: 1. The CDR3 sequence is CASSPGLAGSYEQYF. CDR3 sequence (DNA): TGTGCCAGCTCACCGGGACTAGCGGGTTCCTACGAGCAGTACTTC.